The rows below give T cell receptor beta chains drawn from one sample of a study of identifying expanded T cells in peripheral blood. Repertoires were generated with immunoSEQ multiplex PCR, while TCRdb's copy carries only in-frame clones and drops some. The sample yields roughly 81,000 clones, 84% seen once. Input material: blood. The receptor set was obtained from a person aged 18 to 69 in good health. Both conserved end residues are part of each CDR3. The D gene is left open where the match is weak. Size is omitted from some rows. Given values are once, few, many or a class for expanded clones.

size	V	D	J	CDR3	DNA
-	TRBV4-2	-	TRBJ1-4	CASSLTGSTNEKLFF	TGTGCCAGCAGCTTAACAGGTTCAACTAATGAAAAACTGTTTTTT
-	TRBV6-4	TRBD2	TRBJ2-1	CASSLAGGRDEQFF	TGTGCCAGCAGCTTAGCGGGAGGGCGGGATGAGCAGTTCTTC
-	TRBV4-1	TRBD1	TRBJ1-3	CASSQDRVGNTIYF	TGCGCCAGCAGCCAGGACAGGGTGGGAAACACCATATATTTT
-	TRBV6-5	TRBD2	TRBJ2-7	CASSYSTREGREQYF	TGTGCCAGCAGTTACTCGACCAGGGAGGGGCGCGAGCAGTACTTC
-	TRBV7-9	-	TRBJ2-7	CASSLEGGEQYF	TGTGCCAGCAGCTTAGAAGGGGGAGAGCAGTACTTC
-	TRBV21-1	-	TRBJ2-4	CASSLYRGRFPDNIQYF	TGTGCCAGCAGTCTTTACAGGGGGCGATTTCCCGACAACATTCAGTACTTC
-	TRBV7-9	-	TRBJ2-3	CASSLAPSRADTQYF	TGTGCCAGCAGCTTAGCGCCTAGTAGGGCAGATACGCAGTATTTT
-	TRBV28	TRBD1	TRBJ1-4	CASSSPTGGTTNEKLFF	TGTGCCAGCAGTTCGCCGACAGGGGGCACAACTAATGAAAAACTGTTTTTT
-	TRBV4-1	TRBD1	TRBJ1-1	CASSREGQGFPEAFF	TGCGCCAGCAGCCGAGAGGGACAGGGGTTCCCTGAAGCTTTCTTT
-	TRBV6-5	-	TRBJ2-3	CASSPDSIDTQYF	TGTGCCAGCAGCCCCGACAGTATAGATACGCAGTATTTT
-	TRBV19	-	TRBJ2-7	CASSMGAGSYEQYF	TGTGCCAGTAGTATGGGCGCAGGTTCCTACGAGCAGTACTTC
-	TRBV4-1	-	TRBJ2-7	CASSPAGYFVEQYF	TGCGCCAGCAGCCCCGCCGGTTACTTCGTAGAGCAGTACTTC
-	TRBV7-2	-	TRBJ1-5	CASNPIGDNQPQHF	TGTGCCAGCAACCCGATAGGGGATAATCAGCCCCAGCATTTT
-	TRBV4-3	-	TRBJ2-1	CASSQGSYNEQFF	TGCGCCAGCAGCCAAGGATCGTACAATGAGCAGTTCTTC
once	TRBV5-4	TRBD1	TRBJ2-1	CASSLVGQGALGGPSNEQFF	TGTGCCAGCAGCTTGGTTGGACAGGGGGCTTTGGGAGGGCCGAGCAATGAGCAGTTCTTC
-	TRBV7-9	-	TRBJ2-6	CASSLPGLGANVLTF	TGTGCCAGCAGCTTACCCGGGCTCGGGGCCAACGTCCTGACTTTC
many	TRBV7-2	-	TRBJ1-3	CASSLGQADSGNTIYF	TGTGCCAGCAGCTTAGGGCAGGCCGACTCTGGAAACACCATATATTTT
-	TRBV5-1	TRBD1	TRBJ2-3	CASSLAGTGIIDTQYF	TGCGCCAGCAGCCTGGCCGGGACAGGGATTATAGATACGCAGTATTTT
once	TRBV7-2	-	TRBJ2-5	CASSSPLLVRETQYF	TGTGCCAGCAGCTCCCCCCTCTTGGTGCGAGAGACCCAGTACTTC
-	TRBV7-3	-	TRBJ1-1	CASSLNGGATEAFF	TGTGCCAGCAGCTTAAATGGGGGTGCCACTGAAGCTTTCTTT
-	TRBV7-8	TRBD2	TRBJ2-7	CASSPRPLANYLSPYEQYF	TGTGCCAGCAGCCCGAGGCCACTAGCGAACTACCTCTCTCCCTACGAGCAGTACTTC
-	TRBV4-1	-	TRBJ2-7	CASSQAGAGNNEQYF	TGCGCCAGCAGCCAAGCGGGTGCGGGGAATAACGAGCAGTACTTC
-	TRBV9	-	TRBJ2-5	CASNVATGGSGTQYF	TGTGCCAGCAACGTAGCAACCGGGGGCTCGGGGACCCAGTACTTC
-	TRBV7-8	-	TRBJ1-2	CASSLVAEDYGYTF	TGTGCCAGCAGCTTAGTAGCAGAAGACTATGGCTACACCTTC
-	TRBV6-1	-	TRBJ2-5	CASSEASNAQETQYF	TGTGCCAGCAGTGAAGCTTCAAATGCGCAAGAGACCCAGTACTTC
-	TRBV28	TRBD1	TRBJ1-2	CASSLASTGGGYGYTF	TGTGCCAGCAGTTTAGCCAGTACAGGGGGCGGGTATGGCTACACCTTC
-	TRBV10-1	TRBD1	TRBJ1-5	CASTDRVGNQPQHF	TGCGCCAGCACGGACAGGGTAGGGAATCAGCCCCAGCATTTT
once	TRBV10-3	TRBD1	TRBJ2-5	CAISEAGGKETQYF	TGTGCCATCAGTGAGGCAGGGGGTAAAGAGACCCAGTACTTC
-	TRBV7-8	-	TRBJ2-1	CASSSPRGAANEQFF	TGTGCCAGCAGCTCGCCCCGGGGCGCAGCAAATGAGCAGTTCTTC
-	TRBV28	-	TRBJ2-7	CASSLWASSSYEQYF	TGTGCCAGCAGTTTATGGGCGTCGAGCTCCTACGAGCAGTACTTC
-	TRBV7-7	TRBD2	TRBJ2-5	CASSPILTSRLAGGPETQYF	TGTGCTAGCAGCCCGATACTGACTTCCAGACTAGCGGGAGGTCCAGAGACCCAGTACTTC
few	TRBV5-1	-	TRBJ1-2	CASSLAPGEGYGYTF	TGCGCCAGCAGCTTGGCCCCGGGGGAAGGCTATGGCTACACCTTC
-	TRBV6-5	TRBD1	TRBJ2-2	CASSPTGYTGELFF	TGTGCCAGCAGCCCGACAGGGTACACCGGGGAGCTGTTTTTT
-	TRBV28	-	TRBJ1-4	CASSQMGGATNEKLFF	TGTGCCAGCAGCCAAATGGGGGGAGCAACTAATGAAAAACTGTTTTTT
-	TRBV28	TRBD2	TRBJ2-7	CASTPGLAAYEQYF	TGTGCCAGCACCCCGGGACTAGCGGCTTACGAGCAGTACTTC
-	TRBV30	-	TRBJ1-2	CAWSVRREGGYGYTF	TGTGCCTGGAGTGTACGCAGGGAAGGTGGCTATGGCTACACCTTC
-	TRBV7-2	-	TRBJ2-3	CASSLDRGTDTQYF	TGTGCCAGCAGCTTAGACAGGGGCACAGATACGCAGTATTTT
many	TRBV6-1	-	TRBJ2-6	CASSERTAGANVLTF	TGTGCCAGCAGTGAACGAACAGCCGGGGCCAACGTCCTGACTTTC
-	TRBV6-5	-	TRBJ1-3	CASTRGVEGNTIYF	TGTGCCAGCACCCGCGGGGTGGAAGGAAACACCATATATTTT
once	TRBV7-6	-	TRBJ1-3	CASRAGGGSGNTIYF	TGTGCCAGCAGGGCAGGAGGAGGCTCTGGAAACACCATATATTTT
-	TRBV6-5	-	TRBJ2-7	CASSPSPGFSYEQYF	TGTGCCAGCAGTCCCTCACCGGGGTTCTCCTACGAGCAGTACTTC
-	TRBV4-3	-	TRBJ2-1	CASSPEGWESSYNEQFF	TGCGCCAGCAGCCCCGAGGGTTGGGAGAGCTCCTACAATGAGCAGTTCTTC
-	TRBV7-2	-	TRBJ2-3	CASSLAGVTTDTQYF	TGTGCCAGCAGCTTAGCGGGAGTAACGACAGATACGCAGTATTTT
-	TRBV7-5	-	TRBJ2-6	CARSLAHQGAGANVLTF	TGTGCCAGAAGCTTAGCGCATCAGGGGGCTGGGGCCAACGTCCTGACTTTC
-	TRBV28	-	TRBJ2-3	CASSPRGYSRDTQYF	TGTGCCAGCAGTCCCAGGGGTTATTCGAGAGATACGCAGTATTTT
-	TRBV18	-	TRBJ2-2	CASSPATTTGELFF	TGTGCCAGCTCACCAGCGACAACCACCGGGGAGCTGTTTTTT
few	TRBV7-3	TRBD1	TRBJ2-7	CASSPGTVYEQYF	TGTGCCAGCAGCCCGGGGACAGTCTACGAGCAGTACTTC
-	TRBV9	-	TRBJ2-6	CASSAWGTWANVLTF	TGTGCCAGCAGCGCCTGGGGGACCTGGGCCAACGTCCTGACTTTC
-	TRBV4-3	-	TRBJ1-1	CASSQGWGTSTEAFF	TGCGCCAGCAGCCAAGGATGGGGGACATCCACTGAAGCTTTCTTT
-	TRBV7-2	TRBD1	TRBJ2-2	CASSLAGQGVIGELFF	TGTGCCAGCAGCTTAGCGGGACAGGGTGTAATCGGGGAGCTGTTTTTT
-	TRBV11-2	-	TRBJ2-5	CASSSVGTGETQYF	TGTGCCAGCAGCTCGGTAGGGACGGGGGAGACCCAGTACTTC
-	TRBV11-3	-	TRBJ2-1	CASSSLAYNEQFF	TGTGCCAGCAGCTCCTTGGCCTACAATGAGCAGTTCTTC
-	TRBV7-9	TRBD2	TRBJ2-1	CASSTIAGSSYNEQFF	TGTGCCAGCAGTACGATAGCGGGGAGCTCCTACAATGAGCAGTTCTTC
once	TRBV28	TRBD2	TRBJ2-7	CASSSPTSGSSYEQYF	TGTGCCAGCAGTTCTCCGACTAGCGGGAGCTCCTACGAGCAGTACTTC
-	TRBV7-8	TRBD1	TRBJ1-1	CASSQGGVLNTEAFF	TGTGCCAGCAGCCAGGGGGGTGTCCTGAACACTGAAGCTTTCTTT